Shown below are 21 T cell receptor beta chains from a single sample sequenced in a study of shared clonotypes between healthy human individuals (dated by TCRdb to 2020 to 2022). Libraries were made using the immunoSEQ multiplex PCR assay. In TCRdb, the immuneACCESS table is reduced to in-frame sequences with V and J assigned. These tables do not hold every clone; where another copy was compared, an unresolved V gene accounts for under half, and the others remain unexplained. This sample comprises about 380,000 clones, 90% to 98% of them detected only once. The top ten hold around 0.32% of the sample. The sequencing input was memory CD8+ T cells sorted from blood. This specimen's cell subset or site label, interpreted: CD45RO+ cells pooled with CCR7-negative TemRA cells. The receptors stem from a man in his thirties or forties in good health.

Here the CDR3 DNA reads TGCAGCGTTGAAGGACTAGCGGACTCCTACAATGAGCAGTTCTTC. It specifies CSVEGLADSYNEQFF. This sequence joins TRBV29-1 and TRBJ2-1; 9 bases align to TRBD2. This CDR3 spans 15 amino acids. After removal of 1 base from V and 0 bases from J, the junction contained 1 base not matched to a gene. CDR1 and CDR2 from the germline V gene are SQVTM and ANQGSEA.

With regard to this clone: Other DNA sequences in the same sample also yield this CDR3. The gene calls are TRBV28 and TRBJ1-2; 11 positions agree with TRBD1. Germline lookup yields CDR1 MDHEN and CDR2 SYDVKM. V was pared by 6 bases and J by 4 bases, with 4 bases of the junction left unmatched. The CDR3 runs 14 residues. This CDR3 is CASSPGTGGYGYTF. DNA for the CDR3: TGTGCCAGCAGCCCCGGGACAGGGGGCTATGGCTACACCTTC.

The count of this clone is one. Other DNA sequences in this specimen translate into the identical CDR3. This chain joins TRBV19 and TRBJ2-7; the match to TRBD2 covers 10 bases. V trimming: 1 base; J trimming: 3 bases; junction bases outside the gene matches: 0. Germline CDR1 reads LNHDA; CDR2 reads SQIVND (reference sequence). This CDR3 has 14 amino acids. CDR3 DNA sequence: TGTGCCAGTAGTATAGCTAGCGGGAGCTACGAGCAGTACTTC. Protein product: CASSIASGSYEQYF.

The CDR3 here is CASKSSGTDEQYF. Here the CDR3 DNA reads TGCGCCAGCAAGTCAAGCGGGACGGACGAGCAGTACTTC. The J gene is TRBJ2-7, the V gene TRBV4-1; the match to TRBD2 covers 7 bases. In germline, CDR1 is MGHRA, CDR2 YSYEKL. J was trimmed by 5 bases and V by 7 bases; bases with no gene match: 8. This CDR3 is 13 amino acids long.

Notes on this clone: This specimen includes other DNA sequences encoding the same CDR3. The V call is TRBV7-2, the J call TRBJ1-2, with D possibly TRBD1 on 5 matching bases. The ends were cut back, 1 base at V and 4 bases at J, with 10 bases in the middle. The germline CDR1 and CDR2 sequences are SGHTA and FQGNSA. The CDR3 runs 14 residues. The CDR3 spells CASSLGQGSYGYTF. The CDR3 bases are TGTGCCAGCAGCTTAGGGCAGGGAAGCTATGGCTACACCTTC.

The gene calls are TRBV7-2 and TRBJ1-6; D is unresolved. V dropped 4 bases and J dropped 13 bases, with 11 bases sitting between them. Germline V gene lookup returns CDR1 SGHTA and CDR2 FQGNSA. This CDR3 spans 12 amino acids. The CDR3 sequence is CASSSGGPPLHF. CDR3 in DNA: TGTGCCAGCAGCTCAGGTGGCCCCCCCCTCCACTTT.

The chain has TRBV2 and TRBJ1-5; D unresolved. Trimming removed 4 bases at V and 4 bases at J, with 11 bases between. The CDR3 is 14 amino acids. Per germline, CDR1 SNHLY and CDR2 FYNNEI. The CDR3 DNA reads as TGTGCCAGCAGTGTTAACGGACGGAATCAGCCCCAGCATTTT. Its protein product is CASSVNGRNQPQHF.

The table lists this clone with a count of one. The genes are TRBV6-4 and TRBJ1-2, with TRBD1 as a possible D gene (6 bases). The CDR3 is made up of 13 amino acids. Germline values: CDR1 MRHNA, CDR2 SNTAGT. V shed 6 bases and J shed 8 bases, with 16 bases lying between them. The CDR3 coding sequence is TGTGCCAGCAGCATACAGGGAGGGGAAGGCTACACCTTC. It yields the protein CASSIQGGEGYTF.

Here the CDR3 reads CASSLAAGVEKLFF. The DNA of the CDR3 is TGTGCCAGCAGCTTAGCTGCAGGGGTTGAAAAACTGTTTTTT. The chain recombines TRBV13 with TRBJ1-4; TRBD1 might be the D (6 bases). The CDR3 has 14 amino acids. Germline V CDR1 and CDR2: PRHDT, FYEKMQ (reference sequence). Trimming removed 1 base from V and 7 bases from J, with 10 bases in between.

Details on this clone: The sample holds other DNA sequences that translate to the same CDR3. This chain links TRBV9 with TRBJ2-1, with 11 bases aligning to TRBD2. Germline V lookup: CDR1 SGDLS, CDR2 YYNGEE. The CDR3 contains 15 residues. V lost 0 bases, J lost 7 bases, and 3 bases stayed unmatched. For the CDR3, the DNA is TGTGCCAGCAGCGTAGGGACTAGCGGGTATAATGAGCAGTTCTTC. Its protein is CASSVGTSGYNEQFF.

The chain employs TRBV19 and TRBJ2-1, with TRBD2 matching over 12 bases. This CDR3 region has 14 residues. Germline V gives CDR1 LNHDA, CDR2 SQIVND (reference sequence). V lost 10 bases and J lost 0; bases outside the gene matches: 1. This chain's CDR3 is CATSGRGSYNEQFF. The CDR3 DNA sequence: TGTGCCACTAGCGGGAGGGGCTCCTACAATGAGCAGTTCTTC.

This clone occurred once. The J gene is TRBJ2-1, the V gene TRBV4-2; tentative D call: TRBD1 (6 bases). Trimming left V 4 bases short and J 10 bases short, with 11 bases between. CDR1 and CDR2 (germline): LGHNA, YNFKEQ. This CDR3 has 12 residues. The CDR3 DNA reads TGTGCCAGCAGCCGATCAGGGGAGGAGCAGTTCTTC. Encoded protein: CASSRSGEEQFF.

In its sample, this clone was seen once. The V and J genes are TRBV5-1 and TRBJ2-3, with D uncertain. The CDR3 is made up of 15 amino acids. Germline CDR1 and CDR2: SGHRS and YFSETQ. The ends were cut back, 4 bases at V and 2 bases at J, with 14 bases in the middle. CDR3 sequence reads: CASSPGQADTDTQYF. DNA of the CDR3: TGCGCCAGCAGCCCCGGGCAGGCTGACACAGATACGCAGTATTTT.

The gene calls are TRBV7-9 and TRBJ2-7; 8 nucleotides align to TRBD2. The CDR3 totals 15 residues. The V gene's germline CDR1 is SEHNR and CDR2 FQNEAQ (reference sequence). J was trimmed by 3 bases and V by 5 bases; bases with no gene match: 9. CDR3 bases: TGTGCCAGCAGCCCCGAGGGGCTAGCGGGCTACGAGCAGTACTTC. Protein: CASSPEGLAGYEQYF.

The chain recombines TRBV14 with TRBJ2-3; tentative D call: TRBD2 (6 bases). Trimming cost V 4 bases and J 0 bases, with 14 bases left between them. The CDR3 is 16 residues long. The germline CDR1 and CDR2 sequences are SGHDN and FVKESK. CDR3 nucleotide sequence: TGTGCCAGCAGCCGACGGACTATCTACAGCACAGATACGCAGTATTTT. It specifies CASSRRTIYSTDTQYF.

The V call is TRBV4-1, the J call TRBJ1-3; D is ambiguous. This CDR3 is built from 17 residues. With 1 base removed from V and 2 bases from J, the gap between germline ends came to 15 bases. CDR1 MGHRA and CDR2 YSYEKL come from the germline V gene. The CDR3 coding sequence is TGCGCCAGCAGCCAAGTCCCGCACAGACCCGCTGGAAACACCATATATTTT. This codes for CASSQVPHRPAGNTIYF.

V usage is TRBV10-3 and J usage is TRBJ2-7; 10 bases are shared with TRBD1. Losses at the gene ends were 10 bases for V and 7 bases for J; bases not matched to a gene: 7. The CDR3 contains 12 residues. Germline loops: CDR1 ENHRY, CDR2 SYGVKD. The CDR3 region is CATRQGAWEQYF. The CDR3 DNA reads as TGTGCCACAAGACAGGGGGCATGGGAGCAGTACTTC.

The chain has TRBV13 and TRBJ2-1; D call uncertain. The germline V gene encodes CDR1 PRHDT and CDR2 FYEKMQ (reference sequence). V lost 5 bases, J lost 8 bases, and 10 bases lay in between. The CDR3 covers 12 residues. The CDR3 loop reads CASSPWLHEQFF. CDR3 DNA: TGTGCCAGCAGCCCCTGGCTACATGAGCAGTTCTTC.

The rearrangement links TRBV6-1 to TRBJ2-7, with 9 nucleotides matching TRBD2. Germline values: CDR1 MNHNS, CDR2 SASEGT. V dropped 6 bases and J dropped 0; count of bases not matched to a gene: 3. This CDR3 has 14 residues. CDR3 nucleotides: TGTGCCAGCAGGGCGGGGGGGGTCTCCTACGAGCAGTACTTC. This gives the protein CASRAGGVSYEQYF.

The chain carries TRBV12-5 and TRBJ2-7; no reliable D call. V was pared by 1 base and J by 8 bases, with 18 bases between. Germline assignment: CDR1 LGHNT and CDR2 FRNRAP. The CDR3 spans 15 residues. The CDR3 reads CASGLAHRLECKQYF. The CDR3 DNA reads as TGTGCTAGTGGTTTGGCCCACCGACTGGAGTGTAAGCAGTACTTC. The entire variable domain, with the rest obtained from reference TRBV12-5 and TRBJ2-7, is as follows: DARVTQTPRHKVTEMGQEVTMRCQPILGHNTVFWYRQTMMQGLELLAYFRNRAPLDDSGMPKDRFSAEMPDATLATLKIQPSEPRDSAVYFCASGLAHRLECKQYFGPGTRLTVT.

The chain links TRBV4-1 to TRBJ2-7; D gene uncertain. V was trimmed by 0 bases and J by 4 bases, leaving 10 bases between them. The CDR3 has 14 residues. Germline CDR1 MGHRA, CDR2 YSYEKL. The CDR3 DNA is TGCGCCAGCAGCCAAGACCCTCTGGCGTACGAGCAGTACTTC. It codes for CASSQDPLAYEQYF.